This T cell receptor (beta chain) derives from a study of cytomegalovirus exposure and HLA in healthy donors. 60 Vbeta and 13 Jbeta primers were used in PCR. Data came from immunoSEQ multiplex PCR; TCRdb stores just in-frame clones and leaves some out. The sample lists approximately 180,000 clones; 80% were seen once. Per germline, CDR1 SGHTA and CDR2 FQGNSA. The CDR3 is made up of 16 amino acids. The junction had 4 bases not matched to a gene; V was cut back by 5 bases and J by 4 bases. This clonotype originated in a man aged 30 to 45 in good health and CMV-seropositive. This chain joins TRBV7-2 and TRBJ2-2; TRBD2 agrees at 13 bases. Sequencing input: PBMCs. The CDR3: CASSRTSGSGTGELFF. The CDR3 DNA follows: TGTGCCAGCAGCCGGACTAGCGGGAGCGGCACCGGGGAGCTGTTTTTT.